This T cell receptor beta chain was captured in a study of T cell responses to AZD1222 COVID-19 vaccine. The CDR3 length is 13 residues. V shed 1 base and J shed 7 bases, with 8 bases lying between them. Germline V gene sequence: CDR1 SEHNR, CDR2 FQNEAQ (reference sequence). Some clones are missing from TCRdb's copy, which holds only in-frame ones; the method was immunoSEQ multiplex PCR. This sample has 150,000 to 200,000 clones, with under 95% found just once. The chain carries TRBV7-9 and TRBJ1-5; D unclear. The sample consisted of peripheral blood, taken 28 days after the second AZD1222 dose. The sequence was obtained from an adult who received the AZD1222 COVID-19 vaccine. The CDR3 here is CASSLEGPQPQHF. DNA for the CDR3: TGTGCCAGCAGCTTAGAGGGTCCCCAGCCCCAGCATTTT.